These 20 T cell receptor beta chains share one sample of origin, sequenced in a study of blood T cell repertoires in COVID-19 (TCRdb year 2020). The receptor library was made with the immunoSEQ multiplex PCR assay. TCRdb re-hosts the immuneACCESS table, in-frame sequences only. Its copies lack some clones; in the studies checked, an unresolved V gene accounts for under half of them, and the cause for the rest is not known. For this sample there are 200,000 or so clones; less than 90% appear just once. About 6% of the sample is taken by the ten largest. Sequencing was performed on peripheral blood. The receptor set was obtained from a woman in her 40s with acute or convalescent COVID-19.

The chain combines TRBV4-2 with TRBJ1-1, with 11 positions matching TRBD1. The CDR3 loop spans 13 amino acids. With V trimmed by 6 bases and J by 8 bases, 5 bases remained unmatched. Germline V gene sequence: CDR1 LGHNA, CDR2 YNFKEQ. The CDR3 DNA follows: TGTGCCAGCAGGGGACAGGGGGGCCACGAAGCTTTCTTT. Translating gives CASRGQGGHEAFF.

This clone appeared a single time. The CDR3 sequence: CASSWAGGQPQHF. DNA of the CDR3: TGTGCCAGCAGTTGGGCAGGGGGTCAGCCCCAGCATTTT. The genes are TRBV12-3 or TRBV12-4 and TRBJ1-5; TRBD1 matches at 7 bases. This CDR3 has 13 residues. With V trimmed by 4 bases and J by 6 bases, 3 bases remained unmatched.

This rearrangement joins TRBV7-9 to TRBJ2-5; 14 nucleotides agree with TRBD2. This CDR3 comprises 16 residues. The germline gives CDR1 SEHNR, CDR2 FQNEAQ (reference sequence). The V segment lost 5 bases and the J segment 5 bases; nucleotides outside the gene matches: 7. The CDR3 spells CASSPGLAGGSETQYF. As DNA, the CDR3 is TGTGCCAGCAGCCCCGGACTAGCGGGGGGAAGCGAGACCCAGTACTTC.

The chain couples TRBV5-1 to TRBJ2-3; TRBD2 agrees at 11 bases. This CDR3 region has 16 residues. The V gene's germline CDR1 is SGHRS and CDR2 YFSETQ. Trimming took 0 bases from V and 3 from J; bases not matched to a gene: 3. The CDR3 DNA is TGCGCCAGCAGCTTGGGACTAGCGGGGCCAACAGATACGCAGTATTTT. Its protein product is CASSLGLAGPTDTQYF.

The chain recombines TRBV5-1 with TRBJ2-2; 7 bases agree with TRBD1. Germline CDR1 and CDR2: SGHRS and YFSETQ. Germline trimming cut 0 bases from V and 4 bases from J; bases unmatched to any gene: 3. This CDR3 contains 15 residues. CDR3: CASSLATGFTGELFF. The CDR3 DNA sequence: TGCGCCAGCAGCTTGGCGACAGGGTTCACCGGGGAGCTGTTTTTT.

The sample holds one count of this clone. The chain has TRBV29-1 and TRBJ2-2; 11 nucleotides agree with TRBD1. CDR3 length: 13 residues. V trimming: 7 bases; J trimming: 7 bases; junction bases outside the gene matches: 5. The germline gives CDR1 SQVTM, CDR2 ANQGSEA. The CDR3 nucleotides are TGCAGCGCTGGACAGGGGGCGGACGGGGAGCTGTTTTTT. Translating it yields CSAGQGADGELFF.

The V and J genes are TRBV18 and TRBJ2-2; the D gene is possibly TRBD2 (5 bases). Trimming cost V 2 bases and J 4 bases, with 11 bases left between them. The germline V gene has CDR1 KGHSH and CDR2 LQKENI. This CDR3 is 15 amino acids long. The CDR3 region is CASSPNSVATGELFF. CDR3 bases: TGTGCCAGCTCACCAAATAGCGTGGCCACCGGGGAGCTGTTTTTT.

The V call is TRBV10-3, the J call TRBJ2-5, with D perhaps TRBD1 (6 bases). The germline V and J ends were trimmed by 6 bases and 3 bases, with 11 bases remaining between them. The CDR3 covers 13 residues. Looked up from germline, CDR1 is ENHRY and CDR2 is SYGVKD. Here the CDR3 reads CAIRGAGEETQYF. Written as DNA, the CDR3 is TGTGCCATCAGGGGGGCAGGAGAAGAGACCCAGTACTTC.

This clone has just one count. The chain recombines TRBV2 with TRBJ1-2; D gene uncertain. The CDR3 length is 12 residues. The germline gives CDR1 SNHLY, CDR2 FYNNEI. V lost 2 bases to trimming and J lost 3 bases, with 4 bases between them. The CDR3 protein is CASSERDYGYTF. In DNA form, the CDR3 reads TGTGCCAGCAGTGAACGTGACTATGGCTACACCTTC. Full variable domain (missing parts from reference TRBV2 and TRBJ1-2): EPEVTQTPSHQVTQMGQEVILRCVPISNHLYFYWYRQILGQKVEFLVSFYNNEISEKSEIFDDQFSVERPDGSNFTLKIRSTKLEDSAMYFCASSERDYGYTFGSGTRLTVV.

J is TRBJ2-1 and V is TRBV24-1, with a tentative D call TRBD1 (6 bases). CDR1 and CDR2 from the germline V gene are KGHDR and SFDVKD. The CDR3 has 13 residues. The V and J ends lost 4 bases and 14 bases respectively, with 17 bases between them. The CDR3 is CATSEGLQGSEFF. CDR3 sequence (DNA): TGTGCCACCAGTGAAGGCCTTCAGGGGTCGGAGTTCTTC.

V gene TRBV3-1 (or the pseudogene TRBV3-2) combines with J gene TRBJ2-4, with D maybe TRBD2 (6 bases). Between the trimmed V and J ends, which lost 1 base and 0 bases, there was a span of 7 bases. This CDR3 has 15 residues. Germline CDR1 is LGHDT and CDR2 is YNNKEL (reference sequence). CDR3 DNA: TGTGCCAGCAGCCAAGGAGCGGGAGCCAAAAACATTCAGTACTTC. Protein: CASSQGAGAKNIQYF.

The chain joins TRBV28 to TRBJ2-7; tentative D call: TRBD1 (5 bases). In germline, CDR1 is MDHEN, CDR2 SYDVKM. V was pared by 7 bases and J by 3 bases, with 10 bases between. This CDR3 spans 12 amino acids. In DNA, the CDR3 is TGTGCCAGCACGCAGGGCGACTACGAGCAGTACTTC. It encodes CASTQGDYEQYF.

This clone was seen a few times. The rearrangement uses TRBV27 and TRBJ1-2, with unresolved D. The V end was cut by 3 bases, the J end by 9 bases, with 11 bases between. This CDR3 spans 12 amino acids. Germline V CDR1 and CDR2: MNHEY, SMNVEV (reference sequence). The CDR3 spells CASSLGGSRYTF. The CDR3 DNA sequence: TGTGCCAGCAGTTTGGGAGGTTCGCGCTACACCTTC.

The rearrangement links TRBV5-5 to TRBJ1-3, with TRBD1 identical over 7 bases. The CDR3 length is 17 residues. Germline trimming cut 3 bases from V and 0 bases from J; bases unmatched to any gene: 9. The germline V gene encodes CDR1 SGHKS and CDR2 YYEKEE (reference sequence). The CDR3 bases are TGTGCCAGCAGCTGGAGCTTAGGACAGGTCTCTGGAAACACCATATATTTT. As protein: CASSWSLGQVSGNTIYF.

The rearrangement links TRBV29-1 to TRBJ2-1, with a possible D match to TRBD1 (6 bases). Deletions cut 6 bases from V and 0 bases from J, with 9 bases between. This CDR3 has 13 residues. Looked up from germline, CDR1 is SQVTM and CDR2 is ANQGSEA. CDR3 coding DNA: TGCAGCGTCCTCAGGGGCTCCTACAATGAGCAGTTCTTC. Its translation is CSVLRGSYNEQFF.

The chain is built from TRBV5-5 and TRBJ2-3; 7 bases align to TRBD1. The CDR3 is made up of 15 amino acids. The germline V gene encodes CDR1 SGHKS and CDR2 YYEKEE (reference sequence). V was clipped by 1 base and J by 6 bases; unmatched bases: 8. DNA of the CDR3: TGTGCCAGCAGCTTGAAAGGGGGCAATAGGGATACGCAGTATTTT. It is translated as CASSLKGGNRDTQYF.

This clone was counted only a few times. The chain employs TRBV15 and TRBJ1-1; D is perhaps TRBD1 (5 bases). CDR3 size: 14 residues. V lost 1 base and J 3 bases, leaving 9 bases between the germline ends. Per the germline V gene, CDR1 is LNHNV and CDR2 is YYDKDF (reference sequence). CDR3 residues: CATSRGTLDTEAFF. The CDR3 DNA sequence: TGTGCCACCAGCAGAGGGACACTCGACACTGAAGCTTTCTTT.

This chain joins TRBV15 and TRBJ2-7, with D uncertain. Germline V gives CDR1 LNHNV, CDR2 YYDKDF (reference sequence). V lost 4 bases and J lost 3, with 7 bases in between. The CDR3 contains 12 residues. The DNA for the CDR3 is TGTGCCACCAGCAAAGGCGGCTACGAGCAGTACTTC. It encodes CATSKGGYEQYF.

V and J are TRBV5-1 and TRBJ1-4, with 9 bases that match TRBD1. The CDR3 contains 14 residues. In germline, CDR1 is SGHRS, CDR2 YFSETQ. J gave up 7 bases and V 4 bases, and 5 bases lay outside the gene matches. The CDR3 region has the DNA TGCGCCAGCAGCAAGGGACAGGGTAGTGAAAAACTGTTTTTT. Translated: CASSKGQGSEKLFF.

J is TRBJ2-3 and V is TRBV5-1; 11 nucleotides line up with TRBD2. From germline, CDR1 is SGHRS and CDR2 YFSETQ. This CDR3 spans 15 amino acids. After removal of 4 bases from V and 5 bases from J, the junction contained 6 bases not matched to a gene. In DNA form, the CDR3 reads TGCGCCAGCAGCATGCTAGCGGGGGGACAAGATACGCAGTATTTT. As protein: CASSMLAGGQDTQYF. Together with reference TRBV5-1 and TRBJ2-3, the CDR3 gives the full variable domain: KAGVTQTPRYLIKTRGQQVTLSCSPISGHRSVSWYQQTPGQGLQFLFEYFSETQRNKGNFPGRFSGRQFSNSRSEMNVSTLELGDSALYLCASSMLAGGQDTQYFGPGTRLTVL.